This is a list of T cell receptor beta chains from one sample in a study of human T cells and chemical hapten exposure. TCRdb fed the RACE reads into MiXCR, producing one record per CDR3 protein. This table holds 250,000 or so distinct CDR3 sequences, roughly 7.7% found once. Sequences were derived from whole blood, sampled in connection with sensitization to the hapten diphenylcyclopropenone (DPC). The receptors originated from a man in his late teens or twenties with alopecia areata. Some clones in this sample may be carry-over from other donors' samples. CDR3s include the opening cysteine and the closing phenylalanine or tryptophan. Each record gives: V gene, J gene, D gene, clone size, CDR3 DNA, CDR3 protein. A D gene is named only where the DNA matches it firmly. Not every row has a clone size; where given, it reads once, few, many or a size class.

TRBV5-1	TRBJ1-1	NA	few	TGCGCCAGCAGCTTGGAGTTTCAACAGGCTGTTGAAGCTTTCTTT	CASSLEFQQAVEAFF
TRBV5-1	TRBJ1-6	NA	NA	TGCGCCAGCAGCTTGAGCGCCCTCTGTAATTCACCCCTCCACTTT	CASSLSALCNSPLHF
TRBV3-1	TRBJ1-4	NA	few	TGTGCCAGCAGCCAATTGACAGAGGCTAATGAAAAACTGTTTTTT	CASSQLTEANEKLFF
TRBV6-6	TRBJ2-2	TRBD1	few	TGTGCCAGCAGCCAGGGACAGGGGTACACCGGGGAGCTGTTTTTT	CASSQGQGYTGELFF
TRBV5-1	TRBJ2-3	NA	many	TGCGCCAGCAGCTTGGGACAGGGACTGAACACAGATACGCAGTATTTT	CASSLGQGLNTDTQYF
TRBV29-1	TRBJ2-5	NA	many	TGCAGCGTCGGAACACACAGGGATACCCAAGAGACCCAGTACTTC	CSVGTHRDTQETQYF
TRBV6-5	TRBJ2-5	NA	many	TGTGCCAGCAGAGCGAGCTGGACAGTACAAGAGACCCAGTACTTC	CASRASWTVQETQYF
TRBV6-6	TRBJ2-1	TRBD2	few	TGTGCCAGCAGTTATCTCGGGAGCGGGGGTTACAATGAGCAGTTCTTC	CASSYLGSGGYNEQFF
TRBV28	TRBJ2-7	TRBD1	NA	TGTGCCAGCAGCCTAGACAGGGACCACGAGCAGTACTTC	CASSLDRDHEQYF
TRBV7-6	TRBJ2-3	NA	few	TGTGCCAGCAGCCCCTCGTTGGATACGCAGTATTTT	CASSPSLDTQYF
TRBV5-1	TRBJ2-7	NA	many	TGCGCCAGCAGCCCGAAGGGGGACCCCTACGAGCAGTACTTC	CASSPKGDPYEQYF
TRBV4-3	TRBJ2-1	TRBD2	NA	TGCGCCAGCAGCCAAGATCCCCGGGGGGGCCTCAATGAGCAGTTCTTC	CASSQDPRGGLNEQFF
TRBV7-6	TRBJ1-1	NA	NA	TGTGCCAGCAGCAACAAGATGAACACTGAAGCTTTCTTT	CASSNKMNTEAFF
TRBV3-2	TRBJ2-1	NA	many	TGTGCCAGCAGCCAAGAAGACCGACCACTCCAGTTCTTC	CASSQEDRPLQFF
TRBV9	TRBJ2-1	TRBD1	NA	TGTGCCAGCAGCGTTTGGGACAGTAATATCAATGAGCAGTTCTTC	CASSVWDSNINEQFF
TRBV5-1	TRBJ2-1	TRBD1	few	TGCGCCAGCAGCCGGGACAGGGAGGTCAATGAGCAGTTCTTC	CASSRDREVNEQFF
TRBV7-2	TRBJ2-2	TRBD1	few	TGTGCCAGCAGCTTAGTGCGGGACAGGGGGCTGTTTTTT	CASSLVRDRGLFF
TRBV29-1	TRBJ2-1	NA	many	TGCAGCGTTGAAGTCGAGGGGTATGAGCAGTTCTTC	CSVEVEGYEQFF
TRBV28	TRBJ1-4	NA	few	TGTGCCAGCAGACTTACAGGGACAACTAATGAAAAACTGTTTTTT	CASRLTGTTNEKLFF
TRBV29-1	TRBJ1-2	NA	NA	TGCAGCGTTCTTGCGGACTATGGCTACACCTTC	CSVLADYGYTF
TRBV13	TRBJ2-3	NA	NA	TGTGCCAGCAGCTCCTCACTAGGAAGCACAGATACGCAGTATTTT	CASSSSLGSTDTQYF
TRBV28	TRBJ2-7	TRBD1	NA	TGTGCCAGCAGTTTTCCAGGGGGCGGGTACGAGCAGTACTTC	CASSFPGGGYEQYF
TRBV3-2	TRBJ1-3	NA	few	TGTGCCAGCAGCCCTCCCCGGGACAGTTCCCGACCCCACTCTGGAAACACCATATATTTT	CASSPPRDSSRPHSGNTIYF
TRBV10-3	TRBJ2-3	NA	NA	TGTGCCATCAGTGACCCAAACACTAGCACAGATACGCAGTATTTT	CAISDPNTSTDTQYF
TRBV10-3	TRBJ2-2	NA	few	TGTGCCATCAAAAGGGACGGTAGTACCGGGGAGCTGTTTTTT	CAIKRDGSTGELFF
TRBV20-1	TRBJ2-1	NA	NA	TGCAGTGCTAGCATGTTGCCCTTTTACGACAATGAGCAGTTCTTC	CSASMLPFYDNEQFF
TRBV14	TRBJ1-1	NA	many	TGTGCCAGCAGCCAACACCTACCGTCCCTGAACACTGAAGCTTTCTTT	CASSQHLPSLNTEAFF
TRBV9	TRBJ1-3	NA	few	TGTGCCAGCAGAAGTGCGAGCTCTGGAAACACCATATATTTT	CASRSASSGNTIYF
TRBV29-1	TRBJ1-2	TRBD1	many	TGCAGCGTCAACAGGGGACCGAACTATGGCTACACCTTC	CSVNRGPNYGYTF
TRBV5-1	TRBJ2-7	NA	few	TGCGCCAGCAGCTTGGAAGACAGGTACGAGCAGTACTTC	CASSLEDRYEQYF
TRBV27	TRBJ1-6	NA	NA	TGTGCCAGCACTCTACAGGGTCCGGATTCACCCCTCCACTTT	CASTLQGPDSPLHF
TRBV21-1	TRBJ2-7	NA	NA	TGTGCCAGCAGCCCGAGAAAGGTGACGAACGAGCAGTACTTC	CASSPRKVTNEQYF